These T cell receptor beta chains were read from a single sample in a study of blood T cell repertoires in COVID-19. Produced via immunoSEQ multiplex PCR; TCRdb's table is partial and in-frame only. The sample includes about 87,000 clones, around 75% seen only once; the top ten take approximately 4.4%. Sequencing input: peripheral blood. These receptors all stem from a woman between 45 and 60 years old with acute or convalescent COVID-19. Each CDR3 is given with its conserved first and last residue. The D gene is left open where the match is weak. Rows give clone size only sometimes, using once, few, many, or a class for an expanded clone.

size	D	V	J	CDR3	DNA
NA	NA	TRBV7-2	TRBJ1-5	CASSLPGSDQPQHF	TGTGCCAGCAGCCTCCCAGGGTCCGATCAGCCCCAGCATTTT
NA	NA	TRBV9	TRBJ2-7	CASSTGTLRYEQYF	TGTGCCAGCAGCACCGGGACACTAAGGTACGAGCAGTACTTC
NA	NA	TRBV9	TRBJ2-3	CASRGGGTDTQYF	TGTGCCAGCAGGGGAGGTGGCACAGATACGCAGTATTTT
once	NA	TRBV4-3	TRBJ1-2	CASSPRNRDGYTF	TGCGCCAGCAGCCCGAGGAACAGGGATGGCTACACCTTC
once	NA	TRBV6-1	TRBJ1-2	CASSDRGGYTF	TGTGCCAGCAGTGATCGAGGAGGCTACACCTTC
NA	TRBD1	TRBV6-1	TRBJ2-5	CASSEVRRGGWETQYF	TGTGCCAGCAGTGAAGTTCGTAGAGGGGGCTGGGAGACCCAGTACTTC
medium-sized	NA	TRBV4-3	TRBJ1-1	CASSQEAEAEAFF	TGCGCCAGCAGCCAAGAGGCGGAAGCAGAAGCTTTCTTT
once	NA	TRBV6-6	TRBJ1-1	CASSYSSPGVNTEAFF	TGTGCCAGCAGTTACTCGAGTCCAGGGGTGAACACTGAAGCTTTCTTT
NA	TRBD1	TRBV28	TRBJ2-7	CASSSPGTGLSYEQYF	TGTGCCAGCAGTTCACCAGGGACAGGACTCTCCTACGAGCAGTACTTC
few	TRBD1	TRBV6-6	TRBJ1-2	CASSPTGERGYTF	TGTGCCAGCAGTCCCACAGGGGAAAGAGGCTACACCTTC
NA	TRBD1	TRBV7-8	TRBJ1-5	CASSSTGVNQPQHF	TGTGCCAGCAGCTCCACAGGGGTAAATCAGCCCCAGCATTTT
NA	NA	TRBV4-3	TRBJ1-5	CASSQSGDNQPQHF	TGCGCCAGCAGCCAAAGCGGGGACAATCAGCCCCAGCATTTT
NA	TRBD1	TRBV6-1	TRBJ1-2	CASSDGTGIYYGYTF	TGTGCCAGCAGTGATGGGACAGGGATTTACTATGGCTACACCTTC
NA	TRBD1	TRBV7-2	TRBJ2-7	CASSPDRAYEQYF	TGTGCCAGCAGCCCGGACAGGGCTTACGAGCAGTACTTC
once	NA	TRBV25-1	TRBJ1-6	CASSLAGWDSPLHF	TGTGCCAGCAGTCTGGCAGGGTGGGATTCACCCCTCCACTTT
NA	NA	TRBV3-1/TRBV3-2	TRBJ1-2	CASSQTPNTGGYTF	TGTGCCAGCAGCCAAACTCCAAATACGGGTGGCTACACCTTC
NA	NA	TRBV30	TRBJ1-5	CAWNQGALDQPQHF	TGTGCCTGGAATCAAGGGGCTCTTGATCAGCCCCAGCATTTT
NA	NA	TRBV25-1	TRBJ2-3	CASSDPGQGGPDTQYF	TGTGCCAGCAGTGATCCAGGACAGGGAGGGCCAGATACGCAGTATTTT
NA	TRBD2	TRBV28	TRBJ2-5	CASGLASRETQYF	TGTGCCAGCGGACTAGCTAGTCGGGAGACCCAGTACTTC
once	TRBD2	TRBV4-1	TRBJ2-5	CASSQDETSGWVETQYF	TGCGCCAGCAGCCAAGATGAAACTAGCGGGTGGGTGGAGACCCAGTACTTC
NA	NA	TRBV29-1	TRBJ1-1	CSVVGEEENTEAFF	TGCAGCGTTGTAGGGGAGGAAGAAAACACTGAAGCTTTCTTT
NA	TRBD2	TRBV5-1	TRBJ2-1	CASSLYSGGASEQFF	TGCGCCAGCAGCTTATATAGCGGGGGGGCTAGTGAGCAGTTCTTC
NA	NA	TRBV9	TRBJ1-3	CASSSQGTGNTIYF	TGTGCCAGCAGCTCTCAGGGCACTGGAAACACCATATATTTT
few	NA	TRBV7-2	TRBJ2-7	CASSPGLYRYEQYF	TGTGCCAGCAGCCCGGGACTTTATCGCTACGAGCAGTACTTC
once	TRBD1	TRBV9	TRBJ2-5	CASSSEGTAYQETQYF	TGTGCCAGCTCTTCTGAGGGGACAGCGTACCAAGAGACCCAGTACTTC
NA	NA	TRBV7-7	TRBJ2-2	CASSFDTLTGELFF	TGTGCCAGCAGCTTTGACACCCTCACCGGGGAGCTGTTTTTT
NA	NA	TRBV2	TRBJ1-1	CASSWARLNTEAFF	TGTGCCAGCAGCTGGGCCAGACTGAACACTGAAGCTTTCTTT
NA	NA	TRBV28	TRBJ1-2	CASSLWRYGYTF	TGTGCCAGCAGTTTATGGCGCTATGGCTACACCTTC
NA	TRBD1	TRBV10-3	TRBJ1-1	CASQTGGSTEAFF	TGTGCCAGCCAGACAGGGGGGTCCACTGAAGCTTTCTTT
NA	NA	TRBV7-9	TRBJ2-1	CATKTGSSYNEQFF	TGTGCCACCAAAACAGGGAGCTCCTACAATGAGCAGTTCTTC
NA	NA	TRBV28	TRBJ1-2	CASSLPYGYTF	TGTGCCAGCAGTTTACCGTATGGCTACACCTTC
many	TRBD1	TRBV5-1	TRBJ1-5	CASSSTGDQPQHF	TGCGCCAGCAGCTCAACAGGGGATCAGCCCCAGCATTTT
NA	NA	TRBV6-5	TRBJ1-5	CASCIAFNSNQPQHF	TGTGCCAGTTGTATAGCATTTAATAGCAATCAGCCCCAGCATTTT
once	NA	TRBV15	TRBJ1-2	CATSRDVEGYGYTF	TGTGCCACCAGCAGAGATGTCGAGGGCTATGGCTACACCTTC
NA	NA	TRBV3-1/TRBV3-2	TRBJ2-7	CASSQGQGPYEQYF	TGTGCCAGCAGCCAAGGGCAGGGTCCCTACGAGCAGTACTTC
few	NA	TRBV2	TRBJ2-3	CASSYSNTQYF	TGTGCCAGCAGTTACAGCAATACGCAGTATTTT
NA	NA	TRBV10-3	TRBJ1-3	CAISPGNTIYF	TGTGCCATCAGCCCGGGAAACACCATATATTTT
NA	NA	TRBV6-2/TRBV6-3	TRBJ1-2	CASSGDRRYGYTF	TGTGCCAGCAGTGGCGACAGGAGATATGGCTACACCTTC
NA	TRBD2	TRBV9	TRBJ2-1	CASSVLAGGPYNEQFF	TGTGCCAGCAGCGTACTCGCGGGGGGCCCTTACAATGAGCAGTTCTTC
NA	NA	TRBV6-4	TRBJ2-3	CASSAAESTDTQYF	TGTGCCAGCAGTGCCGCGGAGAGCACAGATACGCAGTATTTT
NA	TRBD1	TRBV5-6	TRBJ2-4	CASSFLDRRLAKNIQYF	TGTGCCAGCAGCTTTTTGGACAGGAGGCTAGCCAAAAACATTCAGTACTTC
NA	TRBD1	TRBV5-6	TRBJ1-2	CASSTDYRGEGYTF	TGTGCCAGCAGCACAGATTACAGGGGGGAAGGCTACACCTTC
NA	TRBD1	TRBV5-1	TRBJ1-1	CASSFGPGQGVDTEAFF	TGCGCCAGCAGCTTCGGTCCTGGACAGGGGGTGGACACTGAAGCTTTCTTT
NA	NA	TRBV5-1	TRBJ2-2	CASSLMGDDTGELFF	TGCGCCAGCAGCTTGATGGGAGATGACACCGGGGAGCTGTTTTTT
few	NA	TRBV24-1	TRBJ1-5	CATSDYHSNQPQHF	TGTGCCACCAGTGACTACCATAGCAATCAGCCCCAGCATTTT
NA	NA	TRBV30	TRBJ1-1	CAWMRYFSNTEAFF	TGTGCCTGGATGAGGTACTTCTCGAACACTGAAGCTTTCTTT
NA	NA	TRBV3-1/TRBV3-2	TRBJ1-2	CASSQSAGRIGYTF	TGTGCCAGCAGCCAAAGCGCCGGGAGAATCGGCTACACCTTC
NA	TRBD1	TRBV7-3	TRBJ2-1	CASSYGQGAYNEQFF	TGTGCCAGCAGCTACGGACAGGGTGCCTACAATGAGCAGTTCTTC